This TCR beta chain was sequenced during a study of T cells in Graves' hyperthyroidism and ophthalmopathy. The source material, RNA transcripts, was used to amplify TCR beta CDR3 regions. Using the HTBI primer set, a first-round RT-PCR was run on the TCR CDR3. TCRdb re-called the multiplex PCR reads with MiXCR, one entry per CDR3 protein. The sample lists 400,000 to 550,000 distinct CDR3 sequences, over 13% occurring once. The CDR3 length is 13 residues. Germline V gives CDR1 SEHNR, CDR2 FQNEAQ (reference sequence). V lost 6 bases, J lost 2 bases, and 3 bases stayed unmatched. Patients aged 18 to 65 had newly diagnosed hyperthyroidism lasting under 2 months. Many counts were recorded for this clonotype.

The TCR comes from a woman aged 18 to 35 with Graves' hyperthyroidism. The specimen sequenced was blood. The chain couples TRBV7-9 to TRBJ2-5; 7 bases are shared with TRBD1. The CDR3 DNA is TGTGCCAGCAGATCGGGACAGCAAGAGACCCAGTACTTC. Amino acid sequence: CASRSGQQETQYF.